Each of the 24 T cell receptor beta chains below was sequenced from the same sample in a study of blood T cell repertoires in COVID-19. Sequencing used immunoSEQ multiplex PCR; TCRdb keeps in-frame clones, though not all of them. The table has roughly 250,000 clones, 82% seen once; the top ten hold 9.5% to 15%. Sample: peripheral blood. The receptor source for this set is a woman aged 60-75 years with active or convalescent COVID-19.

This rearrangement joins TRBV2 to TRBJ2-7; D perhaps matches TRBD1 (6 bases). CDR1 and CDR2 from the germline V gene are SNHLY and FYNNEI. V was cut by 2 bases and J by 2 bases, with 10 bases left in between. This CDR3 is built from 14 residues. This CDR3 is CASSEQGQPYEQYF. DNA for the CDR3: TGTGCCAGCAGTGAACAGGGACAACCCTACGAGCAGTACTTC.

The gene calls are TRBV13 and TRBJ1-2, with 7 positions matching TRBD1. With V trimmed by 0 bases and J by 4 bases, 5 bases remained unmatched. The CDR3 sequence is 15 residues long. Germline V gives CDR1 PRHDT, CDR2 FYEKMQ (reference sequence). The CDR3 DNA follows: TGTGCCAGCAGCTTAGGACAGGGGAGTAGCTATGGCTACACCTTC. It is translated as CASSLGQGSSYGYTF.

The chain uses TRBV9 and TRBJ1-1; D is unresolved. CDR1 is SGDLS and CDR2 is YYNGEE in the germline V gene. The CDR3 extends over 16 amino acids. Trimming stripped 0 bases from V and 0 bases from J, with 12 bases between. CDR3 coding DNA: TGTGCCAGCAGCGTAGTAGGAGTGCCGATGAACACTGAAGCTTTCTTT. As protein: CASSVVGVPMNTEAFF.

The chain employs TRBV27 and TRBJ1-1; D remains unclear. The CDR3 contains 14 residues. Trimming cost V 2 bases and J 0 bases, with 7 bases left between them. The germline CDR1 and CDR2 sequences are MNHEY and SMNVEV (reference sequence). CDR3 DNA sequence: TGTGCCAGCAGTTTAAGGCGGTTGAACACTGAAGCTTTCTTT. It specifies CASSLRRLNTEAFF.

V is TRBV7-2 and J is TRBJ1-6; D perhaps matches TRBD1 (5 bases). Germline V gene lookup returns CDR1 SGHTA and CDR2 FQGNSA. The ends were cut back, 4 bases at V and 9 bases at J, with 16 bases in the middle. This CDR3 region has 15 residues. Here the CDR3 reads CASSSGGGGRSPLHF. DNA of the CDR3: TGTGCCAGCAGCTCAGGCGGGGGAGGGCGTTCACCCCTCCACTTT.

The V call is TRBV7-9, the J call TRBJ1-2; 7 bases align to TRBD1. Germline CDR1 reads SEHNR; CDR2 reads FQNEAQ (reference sequence). J lost 7 bases, V lost 1 base, and 9 bases had no gene match. The CDR3 has 15 amino acids. The CDR3 loop is CASSLGPHRGGGYTF. CDR3 nucleotides: TGTGCCAGCAGCTTAGGGCCCCACAGGGGAGGTGGCTACACCTTC.

Only one count was recorded for this clone. The genes are TRBV11-2 and TRBJ1-3; D uncertain. Germline assignment: CDR1 SGHAT and CDR2 FQNNGV. The length of the CDR3 is 15 residues. Trimming left V 1 base short and J 3 bases short, with 10 bases between. The CDR3, as DNA: TGTGCCAGCAGCTTAGCACAGATGGGTGGAAACACCATATATTTT. Protein product: CASSLAQMGGNTIYF.

The chain carries TRBV7-9 and TRBJ2-7; 8 positions agree with TRBD1. The CDR3 is 13 residues long. The V and J ends lost 1 base and 7 bases, in that order; junction bases with no gene match: 3. Germline loops: CDR1 SEHNR, CDR2 FQNEAQ (reference sequence). CDR3 region: CASSLGQGWEQYF. For the CDR3, the DNA is TGTGCCAGCAGCTTAGGACAGGGGTGGGAGCAGTACTTC.

The CDR3 loop reads CATSDLFGLAGEWEQFF. The DNA of the CDR3 is TGTGCCACCAGTGATTTATTCGGACTAGCGGGTGAATGGGAGCAGTTCTTC. V and J are TRBV24-1 and TRBJ2-1, with TRBD2 matching 11 bases. V lost 1 base to trimming and J lost 10 bases; unmatched junction nucleotides: 11. Germline loops: CDR1 KGHDR, CDR2 SFDVKD. The CDR3 sequence is 17 residues long.

The chain links TRBV3-1 (or the pseudogene TRBV3-2) to TRBJ2-3, with D perhaps matching TRBD2 (7 bases). Germline assignment: CDR1 LGHDT and CDR2 YNNKEL (reference sequence). The CDR3 runs to 17 residues. V lost 0 bases to trimming and J lost 7 bases, with 20 bases between them. CDR3 loop: CASSQDKGRRGPYTQYF. The CDR3 bases are TGTGCCAGCAGCCAAGATAAGGGGCGGCGGGGGCCGTATACGCAGTATTTT.

The chain uses TRBV11-2 and TRBJ2-1, with 9 nucleotides matching TRBD1. This CDR3 spans 17 amino acids. V lost 5 bases and J lost 2; bases outside the gene matches: 10. CDR1 and CDR2 from the germline V gene are SGHAT and FQNNGV. This CDR3 reads CASSDRTGAGPYNEQFF. CDR3 nucleotides: TGTGCCAGCAGCGACCGGACAGGGGCCGGACCCTACAATGAGCAGTTCTTC. Full variable domain (remainder filled in from reference TRBV11-2 and TRBJ2-1): EAGVAQSPRYKIIEKRQSVAFWCNPISGHATLYWYQQILGQGPKLLIQFQNNGVVDDSQLPKDRFSAERLKGVDSTLKIQPAKLEDSAVYLCASSDRTGAGPYNEQFFGPGTRLTVL.

Concerning this clone itself: The same CDR3 arises from other DNA sequences in this sample as well. The chain has TRBV5-4 and TRBJ2-7, with D maybe TRBD1 (5 bases). V gave up 0 bases and J gave up 4 bases, with 8 bases separating them. This CDR3 region has 13 residues. CDR1 SGHNT and CDR2 YYREEE come from the germline V gene (reference sequence). The CDR3 spells CASSLDRGYEQYF. The CDR3 bases are TGTGCCAGCAGCTTGGATAGGGGTTACGAGCAGTACTTC.

The sample holds many counts of this clone. The chain links TRBV7-3 to TRBJ1-1, with a tentative D call TRBD1 (6 bases). CDR3 length: 15 residues. With 5 bases removed from V and 6 bases from J, the gap between germline ends came to 19 bases. CDR1 is SGHTA, CDR2 FQGTGA, per germline. The CDR3 reads CASSPTPRGNAEAFF. Here the CDR3 DNA reads TGTGCCAGCAGCCCTACCCCCAGGGGTAACGCTGAAGCTTTCTTT. Filled out from reference TRBV7-3 and TRBJ1-1, the complete variable domain reads GAGVSQTPSNKVTEKGKYVELRCDPISGHTALYWYRQSLGQGPEFLIYFQGTGAADDSGLPNDRFFAVRPEGSVSTLKIQRTERGDSAVYLCASSPTPRGNAEAFFGQGTRLTVV.

This clone was seen a few times. The genes are TRBV18 and TRBJ1-2; D call uncertain. Trimming removed 2 bases from V and 3 bases from J, with 7 bases in between. CDR3 length equals 13 residues. Germline CDR1 KGHSH, CDR2 LQKENI. CDR3 region: CASSPGGHYGYTF. The CDR3 DNA reads as TGTGCCAGCTCACCAGGAGGCCACTATGGCTACACCTTC.

The chain recombines TRBV6-2 or TRBV6-3 with TRBJ2-5; D is perhaps TRBD1 (5 bases). In germline, CDR1 is MNHEY, CDR2 SVGEGT. V lost 6 bases to trimming and J lost 0 bases, with 20 bases between them. This CDR3 region has 17 residues. Here the CDR3 DNA reads TGTGCCAGCAGCCCTGAAGGGGCTTGGCGGAACCAAGAGACCCAGTACTTC. Translated, it gives CASSPEGAWRNQETQYF.

The genes are TRBV7-9 and TRBJ2-2, with TRBD2 matching over 9 bases. The germline V gene encodes CDR1 SEHNR and CDR2 FQNEAQ (reference sequence). Trimming cost V 4 bases and J 10 bases; bases outside gene matches: 10. The CDR3 is 15 amino acids. For the CDR3, the DNA is TGTGCCAGCAGCTCGGGACTAGCCGCCTGGGAGGAGCTGTTTTTT. This gives the protein CASSSGLAAWEELFF. Complete variable domain (other parts from reference TRBV7-9 and TRBJ2-2): DTGVSQNPRHKITKRGQNVTFRCDPISEHNRLYWYRQTLGQGPEFLTYFQNEAQLEKSRLLSDRFSAERPKGSFSTLEIQRTEQGDSAMYLCASSSGLAAWEELFFGEGSRLTVL.

The table lists this clone with a count of one. Within the sample, other DNA sequences also encode this same CDR3. This chain joins TRBV10-3 and TRBJ1-1; 7 bases are shared with TRBD1. From germline, CDR1 is ENHRY and CDR2 SYGVKD. With 2 bases clipped from V and 2 bases from J, the junction kept 2 bases outside the gene matches. The CDR3 spans 14 residues. CDR3 sequence (DNA): TGTGCCATCAGTGAGGGGGACAGTAACACTGAAGCTTTCTTT. Translated: CAISEGDSNTEAFF.

This clone has at least ten counts. Other nucleotide sequences from this sample produce the same CDR3. The genes are TRBV27 and TRBJ2-7; D possibly corresponds to TRBD2 (6 bases). V was clipped by 3 bases and J by 0 bases, with 9 bases between them. CDR3 length: 14 amino acids. Germline lookup yields CDR1 MNHEY and CDR2 SMNVEV (reference sequence). The CDR3 region has the DNA TGTGCCAGCAGTTTGGGAGGCAGCTCCTACGAGCAGTACTTC. It translates to CASSLGGSSYEQYF.

The CDR3: CASSSLNYGYTF. CDR3 bases: TGTGCCAGCAGTTCCCTTAACTATGGCTACACCTTC. The chain combines TRBV27 with TRBJ1-2; D is unclear. Germline CDR1 and CDR2: MNHEY and SMNVEV (reference sequence). V gave up 4 bases and J gave up 1 base, with 4 bases separating them. CDR3 length: 12 amino acids.

The J gene is TRBJ1-2, the V gene TRBV25-1, with TRBD1 as a possible D gene (6 bases). The CDR3 loop spans 13 amino acids. The germline V gene encodes CDR1 MGHDK and CDR2 SYGVNS. V gave up 1 base and J gave up 5 bases, with 8 bases separating them. The CDR3, as DNA: TGTGCCAGCAGTGAATGGACAGAGTATGGCTACACCTTC. This gives the protein CASSEWTEYGYTF.

The rearrangement uses TRBV27 and TRBJ1-6, with TRBD1 matching over 7 bases. The germline V gene encodes CDR1 MNHEY and CDR2 SMNVEV (reference sequence). V lost 3 bases, J lost 6 bases, and 14 bases stayed unmatched. The CDR3 is 18 residues long. The CDR3 loop is CASSFLEGGRTFNSPLHF. The CDR3 DNA is TGTGCCAGCAGTTTCCTGGAAGGGGGCAGGACCTTTAATTCACCCCTCCACTTT.

The chain employs TRBV10-1 and TRBJ1-2; 7 bases line up with TRBD1. The trim removed 6 bases at V and 7 bases at J, leaving 14 bases unmatched. Germline V gene data show CDR1 as WNHNN and CDR2 as SYGVQD (reference sequence). The CDR3 covers 15 residues. The CDR3 bases are TGCGCCAGCAGGGGGGACAGCCCAGCCGTCTGTGGCTACACCTTC. This encodes CASRGDSPAVCGYTF.

The chain couples TRBV7-9 to TRBJ2-5, with D maybe TRBD1 (5 bases). The germline V gene has CDR1 SEHNR and CDR2 FQNEAQ (reference sequence). The V and J ends lost 1 base and 0 bases respectively, with 9 bases between them. The CDR3 runs 15 residues. The CDR3 loop reads CASSLGAGNQETQYF. CDR3 coding DNA: TGTGCCAGCAGCTTAGGCGCAGGGAACCAAGAGACCCAGTACTTC. Combining the CDR3 with reference TRBV7-9 and TRBJ2-5 gives the whole variable domain DTGVSQNPRHKITKRGQNVTFRCDPISEHNRLYWYRQTLGQGPEFLTYFQNEAQLEKSRLLSDRFSAERPKGSFSTLEIQRTEQGDSAMYLCASSLGAGNQETQYFGPGTRLLVL.

The CDR3 sequence: CASRGDINYGYTF. The CDR3 DNA sequence: TGTGCCAGCAGGGGGGACATAAACTATGGCTACACCTTC. The chain has TRBV2 and TRBJ1-2, with D possibly TRBD1 on 6 matching bases. V was pared by 6 bases and J by 2 bases, with 10 bases between. The CDR3 runs 13 residues. Germline-derived CDR1 and CDR2 are SNHLY and FYNNEI.